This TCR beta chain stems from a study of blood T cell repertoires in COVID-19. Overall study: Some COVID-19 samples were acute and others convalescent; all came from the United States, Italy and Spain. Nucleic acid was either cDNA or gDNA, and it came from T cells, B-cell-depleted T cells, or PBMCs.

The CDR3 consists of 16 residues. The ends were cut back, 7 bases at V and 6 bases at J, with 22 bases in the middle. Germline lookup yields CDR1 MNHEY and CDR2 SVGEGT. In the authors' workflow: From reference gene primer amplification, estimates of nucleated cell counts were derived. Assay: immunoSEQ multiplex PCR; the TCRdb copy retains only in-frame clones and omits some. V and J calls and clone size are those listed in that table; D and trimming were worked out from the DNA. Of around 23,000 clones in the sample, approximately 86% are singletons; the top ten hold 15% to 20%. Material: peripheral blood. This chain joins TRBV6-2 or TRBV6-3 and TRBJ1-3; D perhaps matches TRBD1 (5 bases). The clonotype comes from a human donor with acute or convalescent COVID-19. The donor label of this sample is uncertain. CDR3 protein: CASTPSMNRRENTIYF. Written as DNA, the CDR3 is TGTGCCAGCACCCCCTCGATGAACAGGAGGGAAAACACCATATATTTT.